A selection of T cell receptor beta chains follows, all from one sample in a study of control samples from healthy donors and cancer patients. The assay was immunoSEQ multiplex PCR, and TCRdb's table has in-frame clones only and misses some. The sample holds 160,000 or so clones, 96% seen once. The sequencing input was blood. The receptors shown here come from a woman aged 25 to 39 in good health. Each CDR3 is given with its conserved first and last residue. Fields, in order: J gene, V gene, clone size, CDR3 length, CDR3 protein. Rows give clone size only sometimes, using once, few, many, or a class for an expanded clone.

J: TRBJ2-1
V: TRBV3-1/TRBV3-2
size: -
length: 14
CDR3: CASSHRGGANEQFF

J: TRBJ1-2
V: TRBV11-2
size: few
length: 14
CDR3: CASSHGTENYGYTF

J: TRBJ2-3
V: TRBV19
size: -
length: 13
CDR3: CASSIPRSDTQYF

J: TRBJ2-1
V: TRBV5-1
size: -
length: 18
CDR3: CASSASGLGGRSYNEQFF

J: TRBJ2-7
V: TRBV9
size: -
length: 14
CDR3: CASSVGGNSYEQYF

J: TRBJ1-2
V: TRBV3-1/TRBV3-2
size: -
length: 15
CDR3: CASSQGTGPSYGYTF

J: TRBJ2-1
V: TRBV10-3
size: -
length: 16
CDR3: CAISESKPGLWDEQFF

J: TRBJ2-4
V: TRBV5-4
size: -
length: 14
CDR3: CASSYGRAPNIQYF

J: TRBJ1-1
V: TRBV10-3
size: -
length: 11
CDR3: CAISDTTEAFF

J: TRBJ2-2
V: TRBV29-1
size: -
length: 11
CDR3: CSVGSTGELFF

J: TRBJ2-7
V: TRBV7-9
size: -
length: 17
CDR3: CASSSIGGRDRVNEQYF

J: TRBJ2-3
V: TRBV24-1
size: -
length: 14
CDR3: CATGGGSSTDTQYF

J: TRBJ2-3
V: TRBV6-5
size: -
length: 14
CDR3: CASLGGIRADTQYF

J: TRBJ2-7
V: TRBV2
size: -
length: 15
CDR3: CASSRGQGASYEQYF

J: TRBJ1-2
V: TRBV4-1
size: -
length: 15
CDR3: CASSQERRSNYGYTF

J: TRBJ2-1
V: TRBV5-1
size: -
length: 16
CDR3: CASSLAGRGAYNEQFF

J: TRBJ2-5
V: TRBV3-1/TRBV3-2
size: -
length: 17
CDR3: CASSQDLAAEYQETQYF

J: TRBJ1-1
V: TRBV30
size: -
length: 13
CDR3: CAWADGMNTEAFF

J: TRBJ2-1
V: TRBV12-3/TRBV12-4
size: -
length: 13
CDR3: CASSTTGGNEQFF

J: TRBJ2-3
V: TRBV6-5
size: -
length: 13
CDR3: CASSFRGGNTQYF

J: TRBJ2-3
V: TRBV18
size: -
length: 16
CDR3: CASSPTGGSSTDTQYF

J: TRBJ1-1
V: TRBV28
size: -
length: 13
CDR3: CASRHRGGTEAFF

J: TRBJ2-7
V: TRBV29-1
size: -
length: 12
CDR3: CSVGSGVHEQYF

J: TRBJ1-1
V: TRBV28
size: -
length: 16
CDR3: CASLRNMGHFNTEAFF

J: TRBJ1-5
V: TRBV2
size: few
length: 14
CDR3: CASSFRQGHQPQHF

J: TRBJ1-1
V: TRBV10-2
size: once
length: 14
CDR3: CASRDGQGPTEAFF

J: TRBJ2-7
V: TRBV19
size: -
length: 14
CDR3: CASSPSQVSYEQYF

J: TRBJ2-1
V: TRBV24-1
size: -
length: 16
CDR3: CATSDPGLSRPDEQFF

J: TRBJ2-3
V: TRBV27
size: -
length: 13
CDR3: CASRGGRSDTQYF

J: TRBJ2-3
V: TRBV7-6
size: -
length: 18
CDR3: CASSAGGASGGRTDTQYF

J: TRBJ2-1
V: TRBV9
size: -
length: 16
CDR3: CASSPEGAGGGNEQFF

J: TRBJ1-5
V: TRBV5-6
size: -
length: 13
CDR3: CASSSSHSKPQHF

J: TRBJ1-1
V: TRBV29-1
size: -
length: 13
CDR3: CSTRQGLNTEAFF

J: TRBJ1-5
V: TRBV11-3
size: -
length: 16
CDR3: CASSSRQGPFHQPQHF

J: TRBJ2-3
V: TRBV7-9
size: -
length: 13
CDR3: CASSGLSGGGQYF

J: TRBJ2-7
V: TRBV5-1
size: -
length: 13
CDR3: CASSSAGANEQYF

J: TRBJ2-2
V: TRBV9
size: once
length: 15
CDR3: CASSVDDRTSGELFF

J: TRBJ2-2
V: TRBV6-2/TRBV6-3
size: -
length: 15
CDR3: CASSYSTGVTGELFF

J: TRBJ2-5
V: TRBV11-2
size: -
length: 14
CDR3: CASSLERTQETQYF

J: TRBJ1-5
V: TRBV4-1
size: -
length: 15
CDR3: CASSQDRTVNQPQHF

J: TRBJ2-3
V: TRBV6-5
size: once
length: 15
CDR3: CASSYDGWGTDTQYF

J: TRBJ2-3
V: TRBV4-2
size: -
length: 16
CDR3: CASSSTSGRAGDTQYF

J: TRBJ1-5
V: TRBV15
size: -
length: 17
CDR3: CATSKLNRGQPNQPQHF

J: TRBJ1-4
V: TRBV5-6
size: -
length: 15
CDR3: CASSFQAAVNEKLFF

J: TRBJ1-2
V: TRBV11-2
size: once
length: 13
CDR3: CASREQGSIGYTF

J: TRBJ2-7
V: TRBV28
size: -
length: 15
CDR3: CASSSPGLDLSEQYF

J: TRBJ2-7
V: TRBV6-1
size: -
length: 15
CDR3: CASSELGLADYEQYF

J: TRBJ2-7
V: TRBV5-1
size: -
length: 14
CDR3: CASSTPGGLEKQYF

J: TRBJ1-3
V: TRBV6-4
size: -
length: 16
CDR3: CASSDNKQGYENTIYF

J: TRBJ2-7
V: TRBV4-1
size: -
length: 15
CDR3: CASSQVDRGAYEQYF

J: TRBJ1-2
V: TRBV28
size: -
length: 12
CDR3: CASSSTGVGYTF

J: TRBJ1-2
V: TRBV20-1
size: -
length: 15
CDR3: CSASSRTDPNYGYTF

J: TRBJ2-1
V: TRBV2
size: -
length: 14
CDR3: CASTKDRAYNEQFF

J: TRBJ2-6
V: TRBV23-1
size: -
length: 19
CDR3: CASSQPEGAKCSGANVLTF

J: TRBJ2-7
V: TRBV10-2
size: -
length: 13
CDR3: CASSATSGAEQYF

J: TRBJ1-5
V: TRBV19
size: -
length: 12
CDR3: CASSPSREPQHF